These T cell receptor beta chains were read from a single sample in a study of patients and donors after allogeneic stem cell transplantation. MiXCR, applied by TCRdb to the RT-PCR reads, yields one record per CDR3 protein. The top ten clones hold 5% to 6.5% of a sample with some 960,000 distinct CDR3 sequences, under 20% of them seen once. The sample taken for sequencing was blood, either unsorted or a sorted T cell fraction (not recorded which). The source is a human donor who was either an allogeneic HSCT recipient or a stem cell or donor lymphocyte infusion donor (not recorded which). It is not recorded whose cells these are; they may come from a transplant donor. CDR3s include the opening cysteine and the closing phenylalanine or tryptophan. The D gene is left open where the match is weak. A clone size is listed for some rows: how often the clone was seen (once, few, many), or a class if it is expanded.

size: -
D: -
V: TRBV30
J: TRBJ1-1
CDR3: CAWSVKGVNTEAFF
DNA: TGTGCCTGGAGTGTAAAGGGGGTGAACACTGAAGCTTTCTTT

size: few
D: TRBD2
V: TRBV12-3/TRBV12-4
J: TRBJ2-5
CDR3: CASSRRLAGGLTETQYF
DNA: TGTGCCAGCAGCCGCCGACTAGCGGGGGGGCTCACCGAGACCCAGTACTTC

size: -
D: -
V: TRBV7-9
J: TRBJ2-1
CDR3: CASSVNPGRQNYNEQFF
DNA: TGTGCCAGCAGCGTAAACCCGGGACGACAGAACTACAATGAGCAGTTCTTC

size: -
D: TRBD1
V: TRBV6-1
J: TRBJ1-2
CDR3: CASRDRSLAGENYGYTF
DNA: TGTGCCAGCAGGGACAGGTCGTTAGCGGGTGAAAACTATGGCTACACCTTC

size: -
D: -
V: TRBV18
J: TRBJ2-7
CDR3: CASSRGAAQYF
DNA: TGTGCCAGCTCACGGGGGGCGGCGCAGTACTTC

size: -
D: TRBD1
V: TRBV7-8
J: TRBJ1-2
CDR3: CASSLDRGRDYGYTF
DNA: TGTGCCAGCAGCTTGGACAGGGGGAGGGACTATGGCTACACCTTC

size: -
D: TRBD1
V: TRBV7-9
J: TRBJ2-7
CDR3: CASSLKGAPTGEQYF
DNA: TGTGCCAGCAGCTTAAAGGGGGCTCCGACGGGGGAGCAGTACTTC

size: once
D: -
V: TRBV5-6
J: TRBJ2-1
CDR3: CASSRASANKNNEQFF
DNA: TGTGCCAGCAGCCGGGCCAGCGCCAACAAAAACAATGAGCAGTTCTTC

size: few
D: -
V: TRBV3-1
J: TRBJ1-2
CDR3: CASSLIGGGGLNYGYTF
DNA: TGTGCCAGCAGCCTCATTGGGGGCGGGGGCCTTAACTATGGCTACACCTTC

size: -
D: -
V: TRBV18
J: TRBJ2-7
CDR3: CASSPFPRGEVRGSEQYF
DNA: TGTGCCAGCTCACCATTTCCCCGGGGAGAGGTGAGAGGGAGCGAGCAGTACTTC

size: -
D: TRBD2
V: TRBV5-5
J: TRBJ2-5
CDR3: CASSMLEAGGRETQYF
DNA: TGTGCCAGCAGCATGTTAGAAGCGGGAGGTAGGGAGACCCAGTACTTC

size: -
D: -
V: TRBV11-3
J: TRBJ2-5
CDR3: CASSLMGFQETQYF
DNA: TGTGCCAGCAGCTTAATGGGATTCCAAGAGACCCAGTACTTC

size: -
D: TRBD1
V: TRBV29-1
J: TRBJ2-5
CDR3: CSVSGQDGETQYF
DNA: TGCAGCGTTTCGGGACAGGATGGGGAGACCCAGTACTTC

size: few
D: -
V: TRBV20-1
J: TRBJ1-1
CDR3: CSAGPVGETEAFF
DNA: TGCAGTGCCGGCCCTGTGGGGGAAACTGAAGCTTTCTTT

size: -
D: -
V: TRBV7-8
J: TRBJ1-3
CDR3: CASSALAGGGSGNTIYF
DNA: TGTGCCAGCAGCGCCCTAGCTGGGGGGGGCTCTGGAAACACCATATATTTT

size: -
D: -
V: TRBV12-3/TRBV12-4
J: TRBJ1-3
CDR3: CASRFHTAGNTIYF
DNA: TGTGCCAGCAGGTTCCATACGGCTGGAAACACCATATATTTT

size: few
D: TRBD1
V: TRBV29-1
J: TRBJ2-7
CDR3: CSVEGQAQHEQYF
DNA: TGCAGCGTTGAGGGACAGGCGCAGCACGAGCAGTACTTC

size: -
D: -
V: TRBV5-1
J: TRBJ2-5
CDR3: CASSLTGNLGETQYF
DNA: TGCGCCAGCAGCTTAACAGGGAATCTGGGAGAGACCCAGTACTTC

size: many
D: TRBD1
V: TRBV12-3/TRBV12-4
J: TRBJ2-7
CDR3: CASSLGTGRYEQYF
DNA: TGTGCCAGCAGTTTAGGGACAGGGCGGTACGAGCAGTACTTC

size: few
D: TRBD2
V: TRBV4-1
J: TRBJ2-7
CDR3: CASSQDEPSGETYEQYF
DNA: TGCGCCAGCAGCCAAGACGAGCCTAGCGGGGAAACCTACGAGCAGTACTTC

size: few
D: TRBD1
V: TRBV5-1
J: TRBJ2-1
CDR3: CASRQGSYNEQFF
DNA: TGCGCCAGCAGACAGGGGTCCTACAATGAGCAGTTCTTC

size: few
D: TRBD1
V: TRBV4-2
J: TRBJ1-4
CDR3: CASSPGQGADEKLFF
DNA: TGTGCCAGCAGCCCTGGACAGGGGGCCGATGAAAAACTGTTTTTT

size: -
D: TRBD2
V: TRBV27
J: TRBJ2-7
CDR3: CASAKIAGEWEQYF
DNA: TGTGCCAGCGCGAAGATAGCGGGAGAGTGGGAGCAGTACTTC

size: few
D: TRBD2
V: TRBV5-1
J: TRBJ2-1
CDR3: CASSLDLAGFEQFF
DNA: TGCGCCAGCAGCTTGGATCTAGCGGGTTTCGAGCAGTTCTTC

size: few
D: TRBD2
V: TRBV20-1
J: TRBJ2-7
CDR3: CSARGGTRAWEQYF
DNA: TGCAGTGCTAGAGGTGGGACTAGGGCCTGGGAGCAGTACTTC

size: -
D: -
V: TRBV5-6
J: TRBJ1-2
CDR3: CASSLRQVYTF
DNA: TGTGCCAGCAGCTTGAGACAGGTCTACACCTTC

size: -
D: TRBD2
V: TRBV24-1
J: TRBJ2-3
CDR3: CATSGGGKTDTQYF
DNA: TGTGCCACCAGTGGCGGGGGAAAGACAGATACGCAGTATTTT

size: -
D: TRBD2
V: TRBV4-2
J: TRBJ2-2
CDR3: CASSPLRASGGATNTGELFF
DNA: TGTGCCAGCAGCCCATTAAGGGCTAGCGGGGGGGCGACGAACACCGGGGAGCTGTTTTTT

size: -
D: TRBD2
V: TRBV5-1
J: TRBJ2-7
CDR3: CASSVGTSGTRSYEQYF
DNA: TGCGCCAGCAGCGTAGGGACTAGCGGAACCCGCTCCTACGAGCAGTACTTC

size: few
D: -
V: TRBV29-1
J: TRBJ1-1
CDR3: CSGGNQEAFF
DNA: TGCAGCGGGGGGAACCAGGAAGCTTTCTTT

size: -
D: -
V: TRBV20-1
J: TRBJ2-1
CDR3: CSASSVFYNEQFF
DNA: TGCAGTGCTTCTAGCGTATTCTACAATGAGCAGTTCTTC

size: -
D: TRBD2
V: TRBV20-1
J: TRBJ2-7
CDR3: CSARVPGLAPYSHEQYF
DNA: TGCAGTGCTAGAGTCCCGGGACTAGCTCCTTACTCCCACGAGCAGTACTTC

size: few
D: -
V: TRBV5-6
J: TRBJ2-1
CDR3: CASSLITGTEQFF
DNA: TGTGCCAGCAGCTTAATCACCGGGACCGAGCAGTTCTTC

size: few
D: -
V: TRBV7-9
J: TRBJ1-4
CDR3: CASSLAPVTSEKLFF
DNA: TGTGCCAGCAGCTTAGCGCCTGTGACGAGTGAAAAACTGTTTTTT

size: few
D: -
V: TRBV20-1
J: TRBJ1-1
CDR3: CSARVAGPTEAFF
DNA: TGCAGTGCTAGAGTAGCAGGGCCCACTGAAGCTTTCTTT

size: -
D: -
V: TRBV12-3/TRBV12-4
J: TRBJ2-1
CDR3: CATTGPSRSEQFF
DNA: TGTGCCACCACAGGCCCCAGCCGCAGTGAGCAGTTCTTC

size: few
D: TRBD1
V: TRBV5-1
J: TRBJ2-1
CDR3: CASSLRQGNEQFF
DNA: TGCGCCAGCAGCCTGCGACAGGGGAATGAGCAGTTCTTC

size: few
D: TRBD2
V: TRBV6-2/TRBV6-3
J: TRBJ2-3
CDR3: CASNRLAGGTDTQYF
DNA: TGTGCCAGCAACCGACTAGCGGGGGGCACAGATACGCAGTATTTT

size: -
D: -
V: TRBV11-1
J: TRBJ2-1
CDR3: CASSLAGKKRESSYNEQFF
DNA: TGTGCCAGCAGCTTAGCGGGGAAGAAGCGAGAGAGCTCCTACAATGAGCAGTTCTTC

size: -
D: TRBD1
V: TRBV29-1
J: TRBJ2-3
CDR3: CSSRPWDRGISDTQYF
DNA: TGCAGCAGCCGCCCTTGGGACAGGGGAATTTCAGATACGCAGTATTTT

size: -
D: -
V: TRBV27
J: TRBJ2-6
CDR3: CASRLGFGANVLTF
DNA: TGTGCCAGCAGATTAGGGTTTGGGGCCAACGTCCTGACTTTC

size: few
D: TRBD1
V: TRBV6-2/TRBV6-3
J: TRBJ1-5
CDR3: CASSTHRDSSNQPQHF
DNA: TGTGCCAGCTCCACCCACCGGGACAGTAGCAATCAGCCCCAGCATTTT

size: -
D: TRBD1
V: TRBV9
J: TRBJ2-7
CDR3: CASSAGTGRYEQYF
DNA: TGTGCCAGCAGCGCCGGGACAGGGCGGTACGAGCAGTACTTC

size: -
D: -
V: TRBV6-6
J: TRBJ1-2
CDR3: CASNIRALYGYTF
DNA: TGTGCCAGCAACATCCGGGCCCTCTATGGCTACACCTTC

size: few
D: -
V: TRBV20-1
J: TRBJ2-6
CDR3: CSARIRDGANVLTF
DNA: TGCAGTGCCCGTATCCGGGATGGGGCCAACGTCCTGACTTTC

size: few
D: -
V: TRBV6-1
J: TRBJ1-1
CDR3: CASSEALLTGMNTEAFF
DNA: TGTGCCAGCAGTGAAGCCCTCCTAACAGGGATGAACACTGAAGCTTTCTTT

size: -
D: -
V: TRBV7-8
J: TRBJ2-3
CDR3: CASSLASAGASDTQYF
DNA: TGTGCCAGCAGCTTAGCGTCCGCGGGGGCCTCAGATACGCAGTATTTT

size: -
D: -
V: TRBV7-3
J: TRBJ2-4
CDR3: CARARGSSKNIQYF
DNA: TGTGCCAGGGCGAGAGGCTCCTCCAAAAACATTCAGTACTTC

size: -
D: -
V: TRBV30
J: TRBJ2-2
CDR3: CAWSVQGTGELFF
DNA: TGTGCCTGGAGTGTACAAGGCACCGGGGAGCTGTTTTTT

size: -
D: TRBD1
V: TRBV12-3/TRBV12-4
J: TRBJ2-3
CDR3: CASSPNDRGPFDTQYF
DNA: TGTGCCAGCAGTCCTAATGACAGGGGCCCCTTCGATACGCAGTATTTT

size: -
D: -
V: TRBV6-6
J: TRBJ1-2
CDR3: CASSYTSWGGYTF
DNA: TGTGCCAGCAGTTACACGAGCTGGGGTGGCTACACCTTC

size: few
D: -
V: TRBV29-1
J: TRBJ2-3
CDR3: CSVVLGGDTQYF
DNA: TGCAGCGTTGTACTGGGGGGAGATACGCAGTATTTT

size: few
D: -
V: TRBV14
J: TRBJ1-1
CDR3: CASSLVAGSNTEAFF
DNA: TGTGCCAGCAGCCTGGTCGCAGGGTCGAACACTGAAGCTTTCTTT